This entry lists 31 T cell receptor beta chains sequenced from one sample in a study of cytomegalovirus exposure and HLA in healthy donors. The PCR used 60 Vbeta and 13 Jbeta primers. Repertoires were generated with immunoSEQ multiplex PCR, while TCRdb's copy carries only in-frame clones and drops some. The repertoire holds 200,000 to 250,000 clones, around 89% seen once, with 0.9% to 1.1% in the top ten. The specimen sequenced was PBMCs. These TCRs come from a woman aged 18-35 years in good health and CMV-seronegative.

The CDR3 DNA is TGTGCCAGCAGCCGGACAGAGAACACTGAAGCTTTCTTT. This codes for CASSRTENTEAFF. The chain is built from TRBV5-4 and TRBJ1-1; maybe TRBD1 (6 bases). The germline V and J ends were trimmed by 4 bases and 1 base, with 8 bases remaining between them. The CDR3 contains 13 residues. Looked up from germline, CDR1 is SGHNT and CDR2 is YYREEE (reference sequence).

This chain links TRBV5-1 with TRBJ2-1; D remains ambiguous. Germline assignment: CDR1 SGHRS and CDR2 YFSETQ. The CDR3 runs to 13 residues. Deletions cut 4 bases from V and 9 bases from J, with 14 bases between. CDR3 coding DNA: TGCGCCAGCAGCCCGAGAGGATACGGTGAGCAGTTCTTC. This gives the protein CASSPRGYGEQFF.

The V gene is TRBV27, the J gene TRBJ2-2; TRBD1 agrees at 12 bases. From germline, CDR1 is MNHEY and CDR2 SMNVEV (reference sequence). The CDR3 is 18 amino acids. Germline trimming cut 5 bases from V and 2 bases from J; bases unmatched to any gene: 9. The CDR3 reads CASSPLPGQGANTGELFF. For the CDR3, the DNA is TGTGCCAGCAGTCCCCTACCGGGACAGGGGGCCAACACCGGGGAGCTGTTTTTT.

The chain carries TRBV7-2 and TRBJ2-3; D perhaps matches TRBD2 (5 bases). V dropped 4 bases and J dropped 5 bases, with 10 bases sitting between them. The V gene's germline CDR1 is SGHTA and CDR2 FQGNSA. The CDR3 sequence is 13 residues long. CDR3 DNA sequence: TGTGCCAGCAGCTACTTTGAGGGAGATACGCAGTATTTT. As protein: CASSYFEGDTQYF. Using reference TRBV7-2 and TRBJ2-3 for the parts outside the CDR3, the full variable domain is GAGVSQSPSNKVTEKGKDVELRCDPISGHTALYWYRQSLGQGLEFLIYFQGNSAPDKSGLPSDRFSAERTGGSVSTLTIQRTQQEDSAVYLCASSYFEGDTQYFGPGTRLTVL.

This clone was observed once. This chain uses TRBV5-4 with TRBJ2-5, with 10 positions matching TRBD2. V gave up 3 bases and J gave up 7 bases; unmatched junction bases: 15. Germline V CDR1 and CDR2: SGHNT, YYREEE (reference sequence). The CDR3 runs 17 residues. CDR3 bases: TGTGCCAGCAGCTACCTCCTAGCTAGCGGGGGAGGAGGGACCCAGTACTTC. Translating it yields CASSYLLASGGGGTQYF.

The chain joins TRBV19 to TRBJ1-5; 7 nucleotides match TRBD1. Germline V lookup: CDR1 LNHDA, CDR2 SQIVND (reference sequence). J was trimmed by 4 bases and V by 4 bases; bases with no gene match: 1. This CDR3 is built from 13 residues. CDR3 protein: CASSRDRNQPQHF. CDR3 DNA: TGTGCCAGTAGTAGGGACAGAAATCAGCCCCAGCATTTT.

The gene calls are TRBV5-1 and TRBJ1-4; D is ambiguous. V gave up 2 bases and J gave up 2 bases, with 7 bases separating them. CDR1 and CDR2 from the germline V gene are SGHRS and YFSETQ. This CDR3 is built from 14 residues. CDR3 sequence (DNA): TGCGCCAGCAGCTTCCAGGATACTAATGAAAAACTGTTTTTT. The encoded protein is CASSFQDTNEKLFF.

This clone was picked up one time. The V gene is TRBV2, the J gene TRBJ1-1; D call uncertain. V lost 3 bases and J lost 2, with 7 bases in between. Germline V gene data show CDR1 as SNHLY and CDR2 as FYNNEI. This CDR3 has 13 residues. CDR3 protein: CASSEPGNTEAFF. CDR3 nucleotide sequence: TGTGCCAGCAGTGAGCCGGGTAACACTGAAGCTTTCTTT.

The chain combines TRBV5-6 with TRBJ2-5; 7 nucleotides match TRBD1. The DNA end favors TRBJ2-7, so the J call may be wrong. The CDR3 has 12 residues. CDR1 SGHDT and CDR2 YYEEEE come from the germline V gene. The CDR3 sequence is CASSRQGHEQYF. CDR3 nucleotide sequence: TGTGCCAGCAGCAGACAGGGCCACGAGCAGTACTTC.

The V and J genes are TRBV2 and TRBJ2-3; possible D gene TRBD2, 5 bases. CDR3 length equals 16 residues. Per germline, CDR1 SNHLY and CDR2 FYNNEI. V was cut by 6 bases and J by 2 bases, with 18 bases left in between. CDR3 sequence (DNA): TGTGCCAGCAGCGGACTTCTTATCTCTTACACAGATACGCAGTATTTT. This gives the protein CASSGLLISYTDTQYF.

The gene calls are TRBV7-6 and TRBJ1-2; a possible D gene is TRBD1 (6 bases). V shed 4 bases and J shed 7 bases, with 22 bases lying between them. This CDR3 is built from 16 residues. Looked up from germline, CDR1 is SGHVS and CDR2 is FNYEAQ. CDR3 coding DNA: TGTGCCAGCAGCTCGAATAAGGGACACCTCTCTGCTGGCTACACCTTC. Translation gives CASSSNKGHLSAGYTF.

This chain connects TRBV11-2 to TRBJ2-7, with 10 bases lining up with TRBD2. Germline loops: CDR1 SGHAT, CDR2 FQNNGV. V trimming: 3 bases; J trimming: 3 bases; junction bases outside the gene matches: 8. This CDR3 contains 16 residues. The CDR3 here is CASSFGLGTSVYEQYF. CDR3 bases: TGTGCCAGCAGCTTCGGTCTTGGGACTAGCGTCTACGAGCAGTACTTC.

CDR3 sequence reads: CASSLRTGTNYGYTF. In DNA, the CDR3 is TGCGCCAGCAGCTTACGGACAGGAACTAACTATGGCTACACCTTC. The V gene is TRBV5-1, the J gene TRBJ1-2; TRBD1 matches at 7 bases. The J segment lost 0 bases and the V segment lost 2 bases, leaving 4 bases of the junction unmatched. The CDR3 is 15 amino acids. Germline V lookup: CDR1 SGHRS, CDR2 YFSETQ.

The chain is built from TRBV6-5 and TRBJ1-1; D possibly corresponds to TRBD1 (6 bases). This CDR3 spans 15 amino acids. Deletions cut 6 bases from V and 1 base from J, with 15 bases between. Germline V gene sequence: CDR1 MNHEY, CDR2 SVGAGI. CDR3 in DNA: TGTGCCAGCAGCTTCGAGCCGGGACAGAACACTGAAGCTTTCTTT. This codes for CASSFEPGQNTEAFF.

The rearrangement joins TRBV9 to TRBJ1-3, with a weak D call TRBD1 (5 bases). CDR3 size: 15 residues. Germline assignment: CDR1 SGDLS and CDR2 YYNGEE. V dropped 0 bases and J dropped 2 bases, with 9 bases sitting between them. The CDR3: CASSVGLGPGNTIYF. In DNA, the CDR3 is TGTGCCAGCAGCGTAGGTCTGGGGCCTGGAAACACCATATATTTT.

J is TRBJ1-1 and V is TRBV2; 7 positions match TRBD1. Unmatched junction bases numbered 5, after V lost 4 bases and J lost 3 bases. This CDR3 is built from 14 residues. Germline V CDR1 and CDR2: SNHLY, FYNNEI. The CDR3 here is CASSGQGGHTEAFF. The CDR3 DNA reads TGTGCCAGCAGTGGACAGGGAGGACACACTGAAGCTTTCTTT.

CDR3 protein: CASRQPGQAPYELYF. CDR3 sequence (DNA): TGTGCCAGCAGGCAACCGGGACAGGCCCCCTACGAGCTTTACTTC. The chain is built from TRBV7-2 and TRBJ2-7; 8 bases line up with TRBD1. CDR1 is SGHTA and CDR2 is FQGNSA in the germline V gene. The V segment lost 6 bases and the J segment 13 bases; nucleotides outside the gene matches: 20. This CDR3 has 15 residues.

Concerning this clone itself: One junction end disagrees with the germline gene, perhaps due to a read error. This chain links TRBV7-9 with TRBJ2-3, with a possible D match to TRBD1 (6 bases). The CDR3 loop spans 15 amino acids. Per germline, CDR1 SEHNR and CDR2 FQNEAQ (reference sequence). CDR3 DNA sequence: TGTTCCAGCAGCTCCCCAGGGGTCTCCACAGATACGCAGTATTTT. The encoded protein is CSSSSPGVSTDTQYF.

For the CDR3, the DNA is TGTGCCATCAACAGGGATAGCGGGAGCTCCTACGAGCAGTACTTC. Residues: CAINRDSGSSYEQYF. The J gene is TRBJ2-5, the V gene TRBV10-3; the match to TRBD2 covers 9 bases. Near its end, the DNA agrees better with TRBJ2-7, so the J call may be wrong. Germline loops: CDR1 ENHRY, CDR2 SYGVKD. The CDR3 totals 15 residues.

The V gene is TRBV19, the J gene TRBJ2-1, with D possibly TRBD2 on 6 matching bases. The V end was cut by 3 bases, the J end by 0 bases, with 18 bases between. This CDR3 comprises 18 residues. Germline V CDR1 and CDR2: LNHDA, SQIVND (reference sequence). CDR3 region: CASSILRGSSGSYNEQFF. DNA for the CDR3: TGTGCCAGTAGTATCCTTCGGGGGTCGTCGGGCTCCTACAATGAGCAGTTCTTC.

The rearrangement links TRBV5-1 to TRBJ2-2; 7 bases are a match to TRBD1. The V gene end was trimmed by 2 bases and the J gene end by 0 bases; junction bases not matched to a gene: 1. The V gene's germline CDR1 is SGHRS and CDR2 YFSETQ. The CDR3 length is 15 residues. CDR3 in amino acids: CASSFGQANTGELFF. CDR3 nucleotides: TGCGCCAGCAGCTTTGGACAGGCGAACACCGGGGAGCTGTTTTTT.

There are a few counts of this clone. This chain connects TRBV7-3 to TRBJ2-7; 12 nucleotides line up with TRBD2. Germline CDR1 SGHTA, CDR2 FQGTGA. The CDR3 runs 18 residues. V shed 9 bases, J shed 6 bases, and the junction held 21 bases outside the gene matches. The chain's CDR3 is CARLNGPSGREYGVEQYF. CDR3 bases: TGTGCCAGACTCAATGGGCCTAGCGGGAGGGAATACGGGGTCGAGCAGTACTTC.

The rearrangement uses TRBV10-3 and TRBJ1-6; D is possibly TRBD1 (5 bases). Germline values: CDR1 ENHRY, CDR2 SYGVKD. The CDR3 has 16 residues. V shed 1 base and J shed 1 base, with 8 bases lying between them. CDR3 bases: TGTGCCATCAGTGAGTTTCAGGGTTCCTATAATTCACCCCTCCACTTT. It codes for CAISEFQGSYNSPLHF.

The table lists this clone with a count of one. The chain employs TRBV4-3 and TRBJ2-5; 8 bases map to TRBD2. Judging by the DNA end, TRBJ2-7 fits better; the J call may be wrong. Per the germline V gene, CDR1 is LGHNA and CDR2 is YSLEER. The CDR3 has 16 residues. The CDR3 DNA reads TGCGCCAGCAGCCACAACCCGGGGGGGGGCTCCTACGAGCAGTACTTC. This encodes CASSHNPGGGSYEQYF.

This clone occurred once. This chain uses TRBV18 with TRBJ2-7; D possibly corresponds to TRBD1 (5 bases). V was shortened by 3 bases and J by 1 base, with 13 bases between the two germline ends. The CDR3 spans 15 residues. From germline, CDR1 is KGHSH and CDR2 LQKENI. CDR3 sequence reads: CASSPATVNSYEQYF. In DNA form, the CDR3 reads TGTGCCAGCTCACCGGCGACAGTGAATTCCTACGAGCAGTACTTC.

In this sample, this clone turned up a few times. The chain links TRBV5-3 to TRBJ2-1, with D possibly matching TRBD1 (6 bases). TRBV5-3 is an open reading frame, and its role is uncertain. The CDR3 length is 16 residues. V was shortened by 0 bases and J by 6 bases, with 16 bases between the two germline ends. The CDR3 nucleotides are TGTGCCAGAAGCTTGGACAGGGCGATAAGTTCCAATGAGCAGTTCTTC. It specifies CARSLDRAISSNEQFF.

The chain recombines TRBV7-6 with TRBJ2-3, with 7 nucleotides matching TRBD2. The CDR3 covers 15 residues. Looked up from germline, CDR1 is SGHVS and CDR2 is FNYEAQ. Trimming took 1 base from V and 4 from J; bases not matched to a gene: 5. The CDR3 loop is CASSLGLASPDTQYF. CDR3 bases: TGTGCCAGCAGCTTAGGACTAGCCTCACCAGATACGCAGTATTTT. Filled out from reference TRBV7-6 and TRBJ2-3, the complete variable domain reads GAGVSQSPRYKVTKRGQDVALRCDPISGHVSLYWYRQALGQGPEFLTYFNYEAQQDKSGLPNDRFSAERPEGSISTLTIQRTEQRDSAMYRCASSLGLASPDTQYFGPGTRLTVL.

The count of this clone is one. This chain joins TRBV27 and TRBJ2-7; perhaps TRBD2 as D (5 bases). V gave up 2 bases and J gave up 2 bases, with 25 bases separating them. The CDR3 extends over 19 amino acids. Germline CDR1 reads MNHEY; CDR2 reads SMNVEV (reference sequence). CDR3 in DNA: TGTGCCAGCAGTTTAAGTAGGCTAGCAGATCGTCAACGTGCCTACGAGCAGTACTTC. Its protein product is CASSLSRLADRQRAYEQYF.

Worth noting for this clone: This sample includes further DNA sequences coding for the same CDR3. V usage is TRBV5-1 and J usage is TRBJ2-7; no clear D gene. CDR3 length equals 14 residues. V lost 0 bases and J lost 2, with 9 bases in between. The germline CDR1 and CDR2 sequences are SGHRS and YFSETQ. CDR3 sequence: CASSLEAGTYEQYF. Written as DNA, the CDR3 is TGCGCCAGCAGCTTGGAGGCAGGTACCTACGAGCAGTACTTC. The variable domain in full, completed from reference TRBV5-1 and TRBJ2-7, reads KAGVTQTPRYLIKTRGQQVTLSCSPISGHRSVSWYQQTPGQGLQFLFEYFSETQRNKGNFPGRFSGRQFSNSRSEMNVSTLELGDSALYLCASSLEAGTYEQYFGPGTRLTVT.

In DNA, the CDR3 is TGTGCCAGCAGCCAGCGTACGACACCTCCCAATGAGCAGTTCTTC. Translating it yields CASSQRTTPPNEQFF. This chain joins TRBV4-2 and TRBJ2-1; D unresolved. This CDR3 has 15 residues. From germline, CDR1 is LGHNA and CDR2 YNFKEQ. V gave up 3 bases and J gave up 6 bases, with 15 bases separating them.

The chain employs TRBV7-2 and TRBJ2-3; possibly TRBD2 for D (5 bases). Trimming shortened V by 5 bases and J by 3 bases, and 12 bases separated the two germline ends. CDR3 length: 14 amino acids. Germline CDR1 reads SGHTA; CDR2 reads FQGNSA. The chain's CDR3 is CASSLMGETDTQYF. In nucleotides, the CDR3 is TGTGCCAGCAGCCTGATGGGAGAGACAGATACGCAGTATTTT.